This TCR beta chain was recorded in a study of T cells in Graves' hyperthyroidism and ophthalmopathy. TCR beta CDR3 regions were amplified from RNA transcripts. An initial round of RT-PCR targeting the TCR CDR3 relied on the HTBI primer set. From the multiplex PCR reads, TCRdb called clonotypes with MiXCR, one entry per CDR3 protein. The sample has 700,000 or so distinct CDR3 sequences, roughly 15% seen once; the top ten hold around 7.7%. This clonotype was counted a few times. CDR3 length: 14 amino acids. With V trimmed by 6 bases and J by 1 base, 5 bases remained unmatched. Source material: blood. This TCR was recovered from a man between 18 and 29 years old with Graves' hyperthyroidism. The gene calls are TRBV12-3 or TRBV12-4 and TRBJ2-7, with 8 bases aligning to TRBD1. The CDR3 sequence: CASSARQGSYEQYF. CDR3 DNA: TGTGCCAGCAGCGCTAGACAGGGGTCCTACGAGCAGTACTTC.